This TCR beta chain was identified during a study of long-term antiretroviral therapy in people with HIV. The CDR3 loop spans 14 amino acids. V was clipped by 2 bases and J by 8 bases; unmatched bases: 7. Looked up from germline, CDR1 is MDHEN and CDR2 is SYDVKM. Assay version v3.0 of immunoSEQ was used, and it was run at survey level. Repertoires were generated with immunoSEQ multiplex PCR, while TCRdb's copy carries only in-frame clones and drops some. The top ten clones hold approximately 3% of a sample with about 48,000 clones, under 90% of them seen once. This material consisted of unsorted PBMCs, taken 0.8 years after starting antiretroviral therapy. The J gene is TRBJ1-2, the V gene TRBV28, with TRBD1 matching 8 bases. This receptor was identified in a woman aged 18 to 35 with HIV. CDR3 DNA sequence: TGTGCCAGCAGTTTACCGGGACAGGTGGAGGGCTACACCTTC. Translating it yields CASSLPGQVEGYTF.